This is a list of T cell receptor beta chains from one sample in a study of blood T cell repertoires in COVID-19. Profiling relied on immunoSEQ multiplex PCR, and the TCRdb table lists in-frame clones only, not all of them. Of fewer than 40,000 clones in the sample, 81% are singletons; the top ten hold just over 3%. Input material: peripheral blood. The origin of the receptors is a man between 65 and 79 years old with COVID-19, enrolled during active disease. Both conserved end residues are part of each CDR3. D genes are given only for firm matches. Size is stated for part of the rows, as once, few or many counts, or as a class when the clone is expanded.

>TRBJ2-2|.|.|TRBV19
CASNPFRGIGELFF
TGTGCCAGTAACCCCTTTAGGGGAATCGGGGAGCTGTTTTTT
>TRBJ2-1|.|TRBD2|TRBV28
CASSRPPGLAGGGEQFF
TGTGCCAGCAGTCGCCCCCCGGGACTAGCGGGAGGCGGTGAGCAGTTCTTC
>TRBJ2-5|.|.|TRBV2
CASRISGGPFAAQYF
TGTGCCAGCCGGATTAGCGGAGGACCCTTTGCGGCCCAGTACTTC
>TRBJ2-6|.|.|TRBV19
CASSIVGPGANVLTF
TGTGCCAGTAGTATCGTGGGGCCCGGGGCCAACGTCCTGACTTTC
>TRBJ1-5|.|.|TRBV28
CASRQQMTAINQPQHF
TGTGCCAGCAGGCAACAGATGACAGCGATCAATCAGCCCCAGCATTTT
>TRBJ1-1|.|.|TRBV6-5
CASSLPNTEAFF
TGTGCCAGCAGTCTTCCCAACACTGAAGCTTTCTTT
>TRBJ2-5|.|.|TRBV5-1
CASSLVISVEETQYF
TGCGCCAGCAGCTTGGTGATAAGCGTGGAAGAGACCCAGTACTTC
>TRBJ2-5|.|TRBD1|TRBV27
CASSSQGVYQETQYF
TGTGCCAGCAGTTCCCAGGGGGTGTACCAAGAGACCCAGTACTTC
>TRBJ2-1|few|TRBD1|TRBV7-3
CASSPPGQAFNEQFF
TGTGCCAGCAGCCCCCCGGGACAGGCCTTTAATGAGCAGTTCTTC
>TRBJ1-5|.|.|TRBV6-1
CASSEAPTVQPQHF
TGTGCCAGCAGTGAAGCCCCAACAGTTCAGCCCCAGCATTTT
>TRBJ1-3|.|.|TRBV7-3
CASSSHASSGNTIYF
TGTGCCAGCAGTTCCCACGCCAGCTCTGGAAACACCATATATTTT
>TRBJ2-5|.|TRBD1|TRBV27
CASSPLPGQLQETQYF
TGTGCCAGCAGTCCACTACCGGGACAGTTACAAGAGACCCAGTACTTC
>TRBJ2-1|.|TRBD2|TRBV18
CASSPASGSTYNEQFF
TGTGCCAGCTCACCTGCAAGCGGGAGTACTTACAATGAGCAGTTCTTC
>TRBJ2-2|.|.|TRBV7-3
CASSPTANTGELFF
TGTGCCAGCAGCCCCACAGCGAACACCGGGGAGCTGTTTTTT
>TRBJ1-5|once|.|TRBV7-6
CASSPSGRGEINQPQHF
TGTGCCAGCAGCCCCTCCGGTCGGGGGGAGATAAATCAGCCCCAGCATTTT
>TRBJ2-2|once|.|TRBV7-2
CASSLGPLSTGELFF
TGTGCCAGCAGCTTAGGGCCCCTCTCCACCGGGGAGCTGTTTTTT
>TRBJ2-3|.|TRBD1|TRBV5-5
CASSLAGAGGRTDTQYF
TGTGCCAGCAGCTTGGCCGGAGCAGGGGGCAGGACAGATACGCAGTATTTT
>TRBJ2-1|once|TRBD2|TRBV7-7
CASSLTGGEQFF
TGTGCTAGCAGCCTAACGGGGGGTGAGCAGTTCTTC
>TRBJ2-7|.|.|TRBV10-1
CASSVSQAGRDSYEQYF
TGCGCCAGCAGTGTAAGTCAGGCGGGCCGCGACTCCTACGAGCAGTACTTC
>TRBJ1-4|.|.|TRBV18
CASSPDRPVTNEKLFF
TGTGCCAGCTCCCCAGACAGGCCGGTAACTAATGAAAAACTGTTTTTT
>TRBJ2-7|.|TRBD1|TRBV11-1
CASSLNRGQGSYEQYF
TGTGCCAGCAGCTTAAATCGGGGACAGGGGTCCTACGAGCAGTACTTC
>TRBJ2-3|.|.|TRBV19
CASSWTRGGTDTQYF
TGTGCCAGTAGCTGGACTAGGGGGGGCACAGATACGCAGTATTTT
>TRBJ1-2|.|TRBD1|TRBV28
CASSPAVGQGRKGGYTF
TGTGCCAGCAGTCCAGCCGTGGGACAGGGAAGGAAGGGTGGCTACACCTTC
>TRBJ1-3|.|.|TRBV6-6
CASSLIGRPGNTIYF
TGTGCCAGCAGCCTGATTGGCAGGCCTGGAAACACCATATATTTT
>TRBJ2-6|.|.|TRBV5-1
CATSLDSSGANVLTF
TGCGCCACCTCACTCGACAGCTCTGGGGCCAACGTCCTGACTTTC
>TRBJ1-2|.|.|TRBV4-3
CASSQDRQPLYGYTF
TGCGCCAGCAGCCAAGACCGACAACCGCTCTATGGCTACACCTTC
>TRBJ1-5|.|.|TRBV10-3
CAIAQGSDQPQHF
TGTGCCATCGCCCAGGGTTCGGATCAGCCCCAGCATTTT
>TRBJ1-2|.|.|TRBV6-4
CASSDSGRNPYGYTF
TGTGCCAGCAGTGACTCGGGCAGAAATCCATATGGCTACACCTTC
>TRBJ2-1|.|TRBD2|TRBV5-1
CASSIQAGGPGNEQFF
TGCGCCAGCAGCATTCAAGCGGGAGGACCTGGAAATGAGCAGTTCTTC
>TRBJ2-7|once|TRBD1|TRBV19
CASRKGRQGTYEQYF
TGTGCCAGTCGAAAGGGGAGACAGGGGACCTACGAGCAGTACTTC
>TRBJ2-3|medium-sized|.|TRBV5-4
CASSGGDTQYF
TGTGCCAGCAGCGGAGGAGATACGCAGTATTTT
>TRBJ1-4|few|.|TRBV28
CASSNEKLFF
TGTGCCAGCTCGAATGAAAAACTGTTTTTT
>TRBJ2-3|.|.|TRBV28
CASGTRPTDTQYF
TGTGCCAGCGGGACACGACCCACAGATACGCAGTATTTT
>TRBJ2-7|few|.|TRBV6-5
CASSYGGRGHEQYF
TGTGCCAGCAGTTACGGTGGGCGCGGGCACGAGCAGTACTTC
>TRBJ2-2|.|.|TRBV3-1/TRBV3-2
CASSQSRGSGELFF
TGTGCCAGCAGCCAATCTAGGGGGTCCGGGGAGCTGTTTTTT
>TRBJ2-2|.|.|TRBV5-4
CASTPLGHGLDTGELFF
TGTGCCAGCACCCCCCTGGGGCATGGCCTAGACACCGGGGAGCTGTTTTTT
>TRBJ1-1|.|TRBD1|TRBV10-3
CAIKTGSNTEAFF
TGTGCCATCAAGACAGGGTCGAACACTGAAGCTTTCTTT
>TRBJ2-7|.|TRBD2|TRBV6-5
CASKTSGGIYEQYF
TGTGCCAGCAAGACTAGCGGGGGAATCTACGAGCAGTACTTC
>TRBJ1-2|.|TRBD1|TRBV3-1/TRBV3-2
CASSPRDRGYGYTF
TGTGCCAGCAGCCCCCGGGACAGGGGCTATGGCTACACCTTC
>TRBJ2-2|.|TRBD1|TRBV5-4
CASSSDRPGELFF
TGTGCCAGCAGCTCGGACAGGCCCGGGGAGCTGTTTTTT
>TRBJ2-5|.|TRBD1|TRBV19
CASSIGQGFDTQYF
TGTGCCAGTAGTATCGGACAGGGATTTGACACCCAGTACTTC
>TRBJ1-3|.|.|TRBV5-1
CASSLGGNGNTIYF
TGCGCCAGCAGCTTAGGAGGGAATGGAAACACCATATATTTT
>TRBJ2-5|.|TRBD1|TRBV28
CASSPRQGGQYF
TGTGCCAGCAGTCCACGACAGGGCGGCCAGTACTTC
>TRBJ1-1|.|.|TRBV21-1
CASTQSVVEAFF
TGTGCCAGCACCCAGAGCGTAGTTGAAGCTTTCTTT
>TRBJ1-5|few|.|TRBV28
CASRTGFQPQHF
TGTGCCAGCAGAACAGGGTTTCAGCCCCAGCATTTT
>TRBJ1-1|.|TRBD1|TRBV2
CASSPRRQGATEAFF
TGTGCCAGCAGCCCTAGGCGCCAGGGGGCCACTGAAGCTTTCTTT
>TRBJ1-1|.|TRBD1|TRBV7-6
CASSLEWALGGGMNTEAFF
TGTGCCAGCAGCTTAGAGTGGGCCTTAGGGGGCGGAATGAACACTGAAGCTTTCTTT
>TRBJ2-5|.|TRBD2|TRBV3-1/TRBV3-2
CASSQGGLAGFGQETQYF
TGTGCCAGCAGCCAAGGCGGACTAGCGGGATTTGGTCAAGAGACCCAGTACTTC
>TRBJ1-2|.|.|TRBV6-6
CASRLDMNYGYTF
TGTGCCAGCAGATTAGACATGAACTATGGCTACACCTTC
>TRBJ1-1|.|.|TRBV5-1
CASSSDGGRNTEAFF
TGCGCCAGCAGCTCAGACGGGGGACGGAACACTGAAGCTTTCTTT
>TRBJ1-5|.|.|TRBV4-1
CASGTGQNNQPQHF
TGCGCCAGCGGCACCGGACAGAACAATCAGCCCCAGCATTTT
>TRBJ2-4|.|TRBD1|TRBV30
CAWSVGRGNIQYF
TGTGCCTGGAGTGTCGGCAGGGGGAACATTCAGTACTTC
>TRBJ2-3|.|TRBD2|TRBV18
CASSRAGAGVDTQYF
TGTGCCAGCTCACGGGCGGGAGCGGGAGTGGATACGCAGTATTTT